This TCR beta chain is from a study of blood T cell repertoires in COVID-19. The overall study: Italy, Spain and the United States were the sources of the convalescent and acute COVID-19 samples. T cells, B-cell-depleted T cells, or PBMCs provided the cDNA or gDNA that served as material.

In the study's own analysis: Reference gene primer amplification gave estimated nucleated cell counts. TCRdb's copy holds only in-frame clones and misses some; the assay was immunoSEQ multiplex PCR. That table supplies the V and J calls and clone size; D and trimming were determined from the DNA. The repertoire includes about 61,000 clones, roughly 90% of them detected once, and about 20% sits in the top ten. This CDR3 has 18 amino acids. The junction had 14 bases not matched to a gene; V was cut back by 2 bases and J by 4 bases. Germline CDR1 is KGHSH and CDR2 is LQKENI. The specimen was peripheral blood. This TCR came from a woman aged 45 to 65 with active or convalescent COVID-19. The chain recombines TRBV18 with TRBJ1-2, with 9 bases identical to TRBD1. CDR3: CASSPYLKGQGPPYGYTF. The CDR3 nucleotides read TGTGCCAGCTCACCATATTTAAAAGGACAGGGGCCTCCCTATGGCTACACCTTC. Combining the CDR3 with reference TRBV18 and TRBJ1-2 gives the whole variable domain NAGVMQNPRHLVRRRGQEARLRCSPMKGHSHVYWYRQLPEEGLKFMVYLQKENIIDESGMPKERFSAEFPKEGPSILRIQQVVRGDSAAYFCASSPYLKGQGPPYGYTFGSGTRLTVV.